This T cell receptor (beta chain) was obtained from a study of T cell responses to AZD1222 COVID-19 vaccine (dated by TCRdb to the early 2020s). Study-level background: AZD1222 recipients whose second dose came at about 4 weeks and those whose second dose came at about 12 weeks were combined into one group, since spike-specific TCR depth and breadth did not differ between the two schedules. TCR sequencing covered fewer than 250 trial participants: 200 to 220 given two doses of AZD1222 and approximately 26 given two doses of MenACWY control vaccine. Trial participants were enrolled by age into subgroups of 18-55, 56-69 and 70-plus years, and approximately 150, 30 and 60 TCR-sequenced participants, respectively, were included in these subgroups. Study-wide findings and limitations: After two AZD1222 doses, both the breadth and the depth of spike-specific TCRs were significantly higher than at day 0 and than in MenACWY recipients. In the small 56-69-year group, the increase in depth fell short of significance, most likely because of low power. No day 14 peak-response samples were available, so repertoires were characterized only after the peak T cell response. Conclusions about previously exposed vaccinees are limited because only six or seven AZD1222 recipients were SARS-CoV-2 seropositive at baseline. Vaccine-associated CD4 TCRs spanned the whole spike protein, with dominant responses in regions 160-218 and 743-854. Reportedly, almost half of the unique spike-specific TCRs recognized epitopes lying outside the regions that are mutated in the B.1.351 and B.1.1.7 variants. Most participants were white British and females outnumbered males, and the authors suggested that clonal diversity may have been underestimated.

The CDR3 regions of human TCRbeta chains were analyzed by immunosequencing. The source study handled its data this way. Repertoire TCRs were matched against a reference library of SARS-CoV-2-specific TCRs generated with the MIRA antigen-specificity platform. Breadth was defined as the fraction of unique TCRs that were SARS-CoV-2-associated, and depth was defined as the fraction of total T cells that were SARS-CoV-2-associated. Each spike-specific TCR was assigned to its reactive spike region and to a CD4 or CD8 class using the MIRA data. Log10-transformed breadth and depth values were compared by one-way ANOVA with Sidak's multiple comparisons tests. TCRdb limited this immuneACCESS table to in-frame rearrangements with V and J called. A share of clones is missing; checked studies link under half to unresolved V genes, and the rest is unexplained. V, J and clone size reflect that table, while D and trimming were determined from the DNA. The table for this sample lists about 150,000 clones; over 85% of them were counted only once. About 20% of the sample is held by the ten biggest clonotypes.

Concerning this clone itself: What this receptor recognizes is not known. No much larger clone is present one base from it, and per-base qualities are unavailable.

This specimen's time point label, interpreted: baseline before first vaccination. The vaccinee samples were drawn from two UK trials, COV001 and COV002, one of which was a single-blind randomized controlled phase 2/3 trial testing AZD1222 (ChAdOx1 nCoV-19) in healthy adults. For TCRbeta chain sequencing, PBMC samples were collected from trial participants at day 0 and at day 28 after the second dose. From cysteine to phenylalanine, the CDR3 is 13 amino acids long. The entry retains the CDR3 DNA only, 39 bases that are in frame from base 1. The junction shows trimming of 4 bases on V and 3 bases on J, and the gene matches do not reach 2 bases of it. As encoded in the germline V gene, CDR1 is SGHTA while CDR2 is FQGTGA.

In this chain, TRBV7-3 is recombined with TRBJ2-7, with 8 middle bases fitting TRBD1. This clonotype originated in an adult in good health. This specimen consisted of peripheral blood, obtained on day 0 of AZD1222 vaccination. Here the CDR3 is given as CASSSTGGYEQYF. Read as DNA, the sequence is TGTGCCAGCAGCTCCACAGGGGGCTACGAGCAGTACTTC.